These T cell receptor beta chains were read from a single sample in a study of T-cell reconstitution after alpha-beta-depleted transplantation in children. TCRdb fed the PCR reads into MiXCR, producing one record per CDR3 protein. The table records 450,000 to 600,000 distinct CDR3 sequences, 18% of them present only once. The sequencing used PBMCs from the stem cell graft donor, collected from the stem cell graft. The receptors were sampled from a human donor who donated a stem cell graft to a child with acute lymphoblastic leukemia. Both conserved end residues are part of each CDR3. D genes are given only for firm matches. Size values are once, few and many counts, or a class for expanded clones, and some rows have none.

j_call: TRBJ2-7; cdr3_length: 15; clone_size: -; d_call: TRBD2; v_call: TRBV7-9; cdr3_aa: CASSSRSSGIYEQYF
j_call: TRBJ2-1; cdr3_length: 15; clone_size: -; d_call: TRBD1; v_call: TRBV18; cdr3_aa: CASSPPGRGQNEQFF
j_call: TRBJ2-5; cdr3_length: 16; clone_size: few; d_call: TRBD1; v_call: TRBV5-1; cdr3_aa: CASSLGGMTGQETQYF
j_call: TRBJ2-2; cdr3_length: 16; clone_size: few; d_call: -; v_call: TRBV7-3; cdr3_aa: CASSLMGGSRTGELFF
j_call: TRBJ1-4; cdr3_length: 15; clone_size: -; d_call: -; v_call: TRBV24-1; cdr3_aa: CATSDHNTLDEKLFF
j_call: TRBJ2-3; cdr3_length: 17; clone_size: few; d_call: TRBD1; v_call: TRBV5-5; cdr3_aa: CASSLDRGWAGEDTQYF
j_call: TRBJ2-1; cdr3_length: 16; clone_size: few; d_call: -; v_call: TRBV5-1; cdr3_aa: CASSQTSPLPYNEQFF
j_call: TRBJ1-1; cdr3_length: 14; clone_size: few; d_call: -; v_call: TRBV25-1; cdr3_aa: CASRGDKTNTEAFF
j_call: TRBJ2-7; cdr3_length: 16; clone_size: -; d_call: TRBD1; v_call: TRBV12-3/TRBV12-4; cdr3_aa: CASSDRGWSSSYEQYF
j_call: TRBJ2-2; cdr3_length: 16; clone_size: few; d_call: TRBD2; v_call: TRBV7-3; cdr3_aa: CASSPGGGSNTGELFF
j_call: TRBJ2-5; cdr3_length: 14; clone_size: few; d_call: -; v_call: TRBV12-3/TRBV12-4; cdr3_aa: CASSPWGFQETQYF
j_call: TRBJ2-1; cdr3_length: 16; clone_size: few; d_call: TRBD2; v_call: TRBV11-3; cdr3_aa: CASSLGRGGPYNEQFF
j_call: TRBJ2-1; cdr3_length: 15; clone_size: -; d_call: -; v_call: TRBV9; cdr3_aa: CASSVDGLSYNEQFF
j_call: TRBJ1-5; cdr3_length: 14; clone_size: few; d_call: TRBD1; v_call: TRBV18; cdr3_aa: CASSLTGGQQPQHF
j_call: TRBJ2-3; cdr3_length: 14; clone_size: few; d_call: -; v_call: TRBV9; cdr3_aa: CASSVNGRTDTQYF
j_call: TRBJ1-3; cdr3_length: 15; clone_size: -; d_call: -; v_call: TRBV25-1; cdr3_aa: CASRSPGISGNTIYF
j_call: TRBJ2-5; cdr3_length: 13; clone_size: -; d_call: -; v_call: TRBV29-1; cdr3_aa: CSVGGFDQETQYF
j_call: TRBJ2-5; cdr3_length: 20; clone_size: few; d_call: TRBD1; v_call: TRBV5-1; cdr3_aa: CASSTSDRGPPSGSLETQYF
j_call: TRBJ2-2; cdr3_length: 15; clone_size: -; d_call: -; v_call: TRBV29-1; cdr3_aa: CSVVLIGVSTGELFF
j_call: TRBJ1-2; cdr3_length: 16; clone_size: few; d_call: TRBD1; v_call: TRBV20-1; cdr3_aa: CSARDNPGQGRLGYTF
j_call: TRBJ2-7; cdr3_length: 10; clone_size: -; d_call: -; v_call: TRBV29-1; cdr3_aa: CGAAAEEQYF
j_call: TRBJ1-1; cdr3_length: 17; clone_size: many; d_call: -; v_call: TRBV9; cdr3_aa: CASSVVGYGARNTEAFF
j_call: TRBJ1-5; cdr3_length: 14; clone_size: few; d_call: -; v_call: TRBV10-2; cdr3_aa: CASSEMGGRQPQHF
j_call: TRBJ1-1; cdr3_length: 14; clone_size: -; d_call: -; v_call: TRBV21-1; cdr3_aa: CASSETGRNTEAFF
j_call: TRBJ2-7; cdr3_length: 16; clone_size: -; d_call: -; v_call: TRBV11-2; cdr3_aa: CASSTGGSPVSYEQYF
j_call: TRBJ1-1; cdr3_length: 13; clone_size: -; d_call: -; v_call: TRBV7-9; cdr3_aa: CASSLDLQTEAFF
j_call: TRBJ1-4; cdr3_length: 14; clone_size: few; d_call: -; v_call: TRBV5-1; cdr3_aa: CASSLQRPDEKLFF
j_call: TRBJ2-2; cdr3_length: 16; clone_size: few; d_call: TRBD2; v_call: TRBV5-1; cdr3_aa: CASSSGLAANTGELFF
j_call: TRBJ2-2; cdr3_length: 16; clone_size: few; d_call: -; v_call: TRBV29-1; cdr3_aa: CSVEKPGHLNTGELFF
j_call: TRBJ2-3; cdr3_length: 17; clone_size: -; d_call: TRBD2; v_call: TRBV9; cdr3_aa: CASSVSASGGRQLKQYF
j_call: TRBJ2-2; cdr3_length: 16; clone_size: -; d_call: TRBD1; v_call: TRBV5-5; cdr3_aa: CASRYGGQGHTGELFF
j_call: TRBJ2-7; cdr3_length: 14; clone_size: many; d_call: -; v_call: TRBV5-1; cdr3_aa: CASSLDGASYEQYF
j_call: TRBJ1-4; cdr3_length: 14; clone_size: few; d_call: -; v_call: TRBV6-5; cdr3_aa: CASSYSSLDEKLFF
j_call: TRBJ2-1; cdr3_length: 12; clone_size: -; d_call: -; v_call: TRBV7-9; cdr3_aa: CASSSLLDEQFF
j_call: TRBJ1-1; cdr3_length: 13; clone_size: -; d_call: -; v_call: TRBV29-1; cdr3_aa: CSVEKGWNTEAFF
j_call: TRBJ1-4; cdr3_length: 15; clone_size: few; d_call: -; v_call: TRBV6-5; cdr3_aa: CASSYIQGLGEKLFF
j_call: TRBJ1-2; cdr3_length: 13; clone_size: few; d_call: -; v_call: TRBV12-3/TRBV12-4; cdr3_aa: CASSPKQAGGYTF
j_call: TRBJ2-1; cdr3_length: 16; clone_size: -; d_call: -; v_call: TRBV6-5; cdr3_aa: CASSYGRGPSYNEQFF
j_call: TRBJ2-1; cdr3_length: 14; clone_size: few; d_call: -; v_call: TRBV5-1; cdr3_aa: CASSFPGPYNEQFF
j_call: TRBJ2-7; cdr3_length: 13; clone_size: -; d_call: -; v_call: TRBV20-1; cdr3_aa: CSARAPLDSLEYF
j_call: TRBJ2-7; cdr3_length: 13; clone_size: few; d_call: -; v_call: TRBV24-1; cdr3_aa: CATSDLRPSEQYF
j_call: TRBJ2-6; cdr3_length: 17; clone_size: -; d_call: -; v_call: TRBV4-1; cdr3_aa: CASSQEEGSSGANVLTF
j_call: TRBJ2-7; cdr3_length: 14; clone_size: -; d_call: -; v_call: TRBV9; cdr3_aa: CASSVGTWGDEQYF
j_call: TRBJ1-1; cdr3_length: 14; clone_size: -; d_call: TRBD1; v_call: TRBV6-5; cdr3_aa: CASSYEGARDEAFF
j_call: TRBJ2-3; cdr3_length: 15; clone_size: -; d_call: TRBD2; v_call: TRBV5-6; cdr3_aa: CASRPYGGSTDTQYF
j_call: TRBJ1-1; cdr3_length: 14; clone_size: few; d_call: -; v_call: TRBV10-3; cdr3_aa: CAISESGRNTEAFF
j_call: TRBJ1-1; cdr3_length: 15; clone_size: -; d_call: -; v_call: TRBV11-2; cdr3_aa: CASSLTRRGNTEAFF
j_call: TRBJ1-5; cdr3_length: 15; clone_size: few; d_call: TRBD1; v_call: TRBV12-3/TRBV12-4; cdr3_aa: CASIPQGGGNQPQHF
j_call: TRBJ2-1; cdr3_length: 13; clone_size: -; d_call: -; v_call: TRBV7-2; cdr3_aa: CASSHDNINEQFF
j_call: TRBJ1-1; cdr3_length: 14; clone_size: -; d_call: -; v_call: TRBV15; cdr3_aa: CATSPGGGNTEAFF
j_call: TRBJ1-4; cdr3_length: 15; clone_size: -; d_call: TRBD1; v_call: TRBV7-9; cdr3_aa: CASSWRTGANEKLFF
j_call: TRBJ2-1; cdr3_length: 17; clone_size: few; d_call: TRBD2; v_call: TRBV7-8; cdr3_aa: CASSSNRLADPHNEQFF
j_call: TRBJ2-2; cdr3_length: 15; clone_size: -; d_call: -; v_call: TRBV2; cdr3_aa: CASSPLGGAPGELFF
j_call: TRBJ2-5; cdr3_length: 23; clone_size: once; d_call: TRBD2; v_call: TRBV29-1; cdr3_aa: CSVDPPPQKWGGRASFVQETQYF
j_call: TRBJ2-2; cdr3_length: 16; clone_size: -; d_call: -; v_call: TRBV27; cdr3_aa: CASSLQGPPNTGELFF
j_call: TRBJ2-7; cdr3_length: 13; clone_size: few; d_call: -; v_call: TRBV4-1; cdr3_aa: CASSQASEYEQYF
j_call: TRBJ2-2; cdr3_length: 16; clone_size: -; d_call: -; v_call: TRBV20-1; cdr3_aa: CSAVGGTFANTGELFF
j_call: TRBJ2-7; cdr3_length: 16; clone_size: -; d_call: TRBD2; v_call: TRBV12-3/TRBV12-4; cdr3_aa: CASSLNVRGGVSEQYF
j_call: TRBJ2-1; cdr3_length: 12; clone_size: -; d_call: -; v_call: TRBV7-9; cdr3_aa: CASSADGAGEFF